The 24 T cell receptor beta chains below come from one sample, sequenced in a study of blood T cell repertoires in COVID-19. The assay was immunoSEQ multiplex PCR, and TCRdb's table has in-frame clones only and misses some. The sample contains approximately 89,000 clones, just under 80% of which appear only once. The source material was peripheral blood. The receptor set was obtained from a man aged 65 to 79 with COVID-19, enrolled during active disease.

CDR3 DNA sequence: TGTGCCAGTAGTATTCGCAACAGATATGGCTACACCTTC. Its protein product is CASSIRNRYGYTF. The rearrangement links TRBV19 to TRBJ1-2; no clear D gene. The ends were cut back, 3 bases at V and 5 bases at J, with 10 bases in the middle. The germline CDR1 and CDR2 sequences are LNHDA and SQIVND (reference sequence). The CDR3 contains 13 residues.

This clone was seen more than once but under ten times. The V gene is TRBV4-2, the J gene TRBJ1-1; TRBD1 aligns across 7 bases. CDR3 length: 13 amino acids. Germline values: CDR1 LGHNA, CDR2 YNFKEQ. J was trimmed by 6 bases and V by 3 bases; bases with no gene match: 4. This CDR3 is CASSHPGTAEAFF. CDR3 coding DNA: TGTGCCAGCAGCCATCCCGGGACAGCTGAAGCTTTCTTT.

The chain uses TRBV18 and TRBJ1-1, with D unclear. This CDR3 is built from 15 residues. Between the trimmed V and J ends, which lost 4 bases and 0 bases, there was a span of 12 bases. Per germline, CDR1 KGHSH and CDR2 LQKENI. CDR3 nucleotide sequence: TGTGCCAGCTCACTCATGGCCGCCCTGAACACTGAAGCTTTCTTT. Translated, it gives CASSLMAALNTEAFF.

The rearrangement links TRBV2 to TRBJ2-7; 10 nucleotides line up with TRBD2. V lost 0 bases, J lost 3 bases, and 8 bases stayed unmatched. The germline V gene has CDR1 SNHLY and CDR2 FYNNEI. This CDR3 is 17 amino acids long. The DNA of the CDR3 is TGTGCCAGCAGTGAAGCTCTGTTAGCGGGGGGAGGCTACGAGCAGTACTTC. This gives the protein CASSEALLAGGGYEQYF.

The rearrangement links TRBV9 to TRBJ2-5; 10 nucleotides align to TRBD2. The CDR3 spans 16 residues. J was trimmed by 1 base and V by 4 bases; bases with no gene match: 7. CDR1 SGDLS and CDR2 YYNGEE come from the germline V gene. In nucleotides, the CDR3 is TGTGCCAGCAGCCTCGGACTAGCGGCTCCCCAAGAGACCCAGTACTTC. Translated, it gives CASSLGLAAPQETQYF. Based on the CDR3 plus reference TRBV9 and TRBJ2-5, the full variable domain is DSGVTQTPKHLITATGQRVTLRCSPRSGDLSVYWYQQSLDQGLQFLIQYYNGEERAKGNILERFSAQQFPDLHSELNLSSLELGDSALYFCASSLGLAAPQETQYFGPGTRLLVL.

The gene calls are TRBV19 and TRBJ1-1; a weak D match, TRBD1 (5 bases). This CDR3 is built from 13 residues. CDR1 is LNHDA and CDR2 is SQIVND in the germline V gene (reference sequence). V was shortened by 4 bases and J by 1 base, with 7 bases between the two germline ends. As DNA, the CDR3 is TGTGCCAGTAGTACGACAGAGAACACTGAAGCTTTCTTT. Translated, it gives CASSTTENTEAFF.

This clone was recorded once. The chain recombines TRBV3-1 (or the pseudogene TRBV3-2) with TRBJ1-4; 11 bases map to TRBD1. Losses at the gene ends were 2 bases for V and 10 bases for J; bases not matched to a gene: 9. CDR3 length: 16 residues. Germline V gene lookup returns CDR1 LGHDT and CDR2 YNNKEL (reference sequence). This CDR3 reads CASSQTFRDRGAKLFF. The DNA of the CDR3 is TGTGCCAGCAGCCAAACCTTCCGGGACAGGGGGGCAAAACTGTTTTTT.

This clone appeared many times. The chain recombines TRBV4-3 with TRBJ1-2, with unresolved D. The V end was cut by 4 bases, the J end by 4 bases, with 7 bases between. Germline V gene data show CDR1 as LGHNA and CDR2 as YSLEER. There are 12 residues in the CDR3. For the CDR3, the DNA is TGCGCCAGCAGCCTTAGCGGCTATGGCTACACCTTC. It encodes CASSLSGYGYTF.

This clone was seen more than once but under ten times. The chain's CDR3 is CASSRDRGVSPLHF. For the CDR3, the DNA is TGTGCCAGCAGCCGGGACAGGGGAGTCTCACCCCTCCACTTT. This chain uses TRBV5-4 with TRBJ1-6, with TRBD1 identical over 10 bases. The CDR3 runs 14 residues. V shed 4 bases and J 10 bases; nucleotides not matched to a gene: 5. The germline V gene encodes CDR1 SGHNT and CDR2 YYREEE (reference sequence).

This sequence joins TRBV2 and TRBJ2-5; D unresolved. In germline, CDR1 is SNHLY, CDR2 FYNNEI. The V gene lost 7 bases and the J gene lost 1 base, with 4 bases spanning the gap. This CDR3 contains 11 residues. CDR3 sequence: CASTVQETQYF. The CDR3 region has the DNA TGTGCCAGCACGGTCCAAGAGACCCAGTACTTC.

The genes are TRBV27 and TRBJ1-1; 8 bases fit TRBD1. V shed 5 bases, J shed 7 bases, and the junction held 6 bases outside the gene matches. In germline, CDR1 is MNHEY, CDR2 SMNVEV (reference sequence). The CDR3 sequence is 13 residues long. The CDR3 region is CASSLDRGIEAFF. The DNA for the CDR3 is TGTGCCAGCAGTCTTGACAGGGGAATTGAAGCTTTCTTT.

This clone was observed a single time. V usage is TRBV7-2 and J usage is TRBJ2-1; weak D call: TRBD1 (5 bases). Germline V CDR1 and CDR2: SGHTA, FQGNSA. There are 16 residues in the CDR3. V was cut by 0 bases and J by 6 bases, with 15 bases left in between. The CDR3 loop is CASSLAATVNPNEQFF. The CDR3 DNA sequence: TGTGCCAGCAGCTTAGCGGCGACAGTCAACCCCAATGAGCAGTTCTTC.

CDR3 nucleotide sequence: TGCGCCAGCAGTGAGCCTTCCAACAGGGGCTACGAGCAGTACTTC. As protein: CASSEPSNRGYEQYF. V usage is TRBV10-2 and J usage is TRBJ2-7, with 7 bases aligning to TRBD1. V shed 2 bases and J 3 bases; nucleotides not matched to a gene: 7. The CDR3 is 15 residues long. CDR1 and CDR2 (germline): WSHSY, SAAADI.

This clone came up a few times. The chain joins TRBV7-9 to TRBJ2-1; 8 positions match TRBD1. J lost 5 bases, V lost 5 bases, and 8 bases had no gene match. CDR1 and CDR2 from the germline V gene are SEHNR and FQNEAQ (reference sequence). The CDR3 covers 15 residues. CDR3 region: CASSKGQGNHNEQFF. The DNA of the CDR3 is TGTGCCAGCAGCAAAGGACAGGGAAATCACAATGAGCAGTTCTTC. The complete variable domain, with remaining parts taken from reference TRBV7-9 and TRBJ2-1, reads DTGVSQNPRHKITKRGQNVTFRCDPISEHNRLYWYRQTLGQGPEFLTYFQNEAQLEKSRLLSDRFSAERPKGSFSTLEIQRTEQGDSAMYLCASSKGQGNHNEQFFGPGTRLTVL.

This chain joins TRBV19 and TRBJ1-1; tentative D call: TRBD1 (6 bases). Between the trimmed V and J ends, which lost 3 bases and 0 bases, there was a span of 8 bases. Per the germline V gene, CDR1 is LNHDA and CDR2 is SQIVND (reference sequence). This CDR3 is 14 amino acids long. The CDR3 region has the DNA TGTGCCAGTAGTATTCGGGACATGAACACTGAAGCTTTCTTT. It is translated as CASSIRDMNTEAFF.

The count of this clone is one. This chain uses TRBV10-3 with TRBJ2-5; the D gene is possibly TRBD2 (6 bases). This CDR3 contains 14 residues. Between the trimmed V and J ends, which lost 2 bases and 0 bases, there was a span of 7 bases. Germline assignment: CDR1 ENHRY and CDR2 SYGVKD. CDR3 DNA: TGTGCCATCAGTGAGGGCGGGAACCAAGAGACCCAGTACTTC. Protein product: CAISEGGNQETQYF.

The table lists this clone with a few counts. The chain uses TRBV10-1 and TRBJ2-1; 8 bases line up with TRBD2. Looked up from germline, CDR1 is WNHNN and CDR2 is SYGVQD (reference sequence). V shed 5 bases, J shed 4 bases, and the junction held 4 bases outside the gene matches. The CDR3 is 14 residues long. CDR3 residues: CASSMSSGYNEQFF. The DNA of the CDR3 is TGCGCCAGCAGTATGTCTAGCGGGTACAATGAGCAGTTCTTC.

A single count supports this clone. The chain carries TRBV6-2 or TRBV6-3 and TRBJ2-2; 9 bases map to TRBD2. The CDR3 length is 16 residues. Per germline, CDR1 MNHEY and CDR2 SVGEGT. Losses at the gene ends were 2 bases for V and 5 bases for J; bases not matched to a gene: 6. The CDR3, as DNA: TGTGCCAGCAGTTACGGAGCGGGAGGCGATACCGGGGAGCTGTTTTTT. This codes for CASSYGAGGDTGELFF.

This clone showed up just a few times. The CDR3 DNA sequence: TGTGCCAGCAGCCAAGGAGGGGCGACCGGGGAGCTGTTTTTT. This translates into CASSQGGATGELFF. The chain recombines TRBV7-9 with TRBJ2-2; weak D call: TRBD2 (6 bases). This CDR3 contains 14 residues. Per the germline V gene, CDR1 is SEHNR and CDR2 is FQNEAQ (reference sequence). Deletions cut 5 bases from V and 5 bases from J, with 12 bases between.

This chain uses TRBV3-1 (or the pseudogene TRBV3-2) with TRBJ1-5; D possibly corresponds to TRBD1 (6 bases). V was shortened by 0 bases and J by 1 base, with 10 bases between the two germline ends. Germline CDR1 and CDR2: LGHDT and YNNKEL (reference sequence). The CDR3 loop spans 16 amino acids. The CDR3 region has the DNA TGTGCCAGCAGCCAAGATCGAGGGGGAAGCAATCAGCCCCAGCATTTT. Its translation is CASSQDRGGSNQPQHF.

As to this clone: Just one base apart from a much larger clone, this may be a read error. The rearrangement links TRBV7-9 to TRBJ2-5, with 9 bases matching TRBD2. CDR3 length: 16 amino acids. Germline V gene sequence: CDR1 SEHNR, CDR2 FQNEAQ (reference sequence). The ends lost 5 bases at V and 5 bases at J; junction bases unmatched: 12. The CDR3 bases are TGTGCCAGCAGCCCTTGGGGGCGGGAGGGCGACGAGACCCAGTACTTC. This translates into CASSPWGREGDETQYF.

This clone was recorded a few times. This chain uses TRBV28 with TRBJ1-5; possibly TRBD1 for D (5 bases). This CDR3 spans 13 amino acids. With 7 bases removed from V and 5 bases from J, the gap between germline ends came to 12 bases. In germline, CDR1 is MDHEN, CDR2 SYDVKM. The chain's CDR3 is CASTFRGDQPQHF. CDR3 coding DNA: TGTGCCAGCACCTTTCGGGGGGATCAGCCCCAGCATTTT.

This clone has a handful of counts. As DNA, the CDR3 is TGTGCCAGCAGCTCCGGGACAGGGACGGGACAGCCCCAGCATTTT. Protein sequence: CASSSGTGTGQPQHF. The chain employs TRBV3-1 (or the pseudogene TRBV3-2) and TRBJ1-5, with TRBD1 matching 9 bases. Germline V gene data show CDR1 as LGHDT and CDR2 as YNNKEL (reference sequence). The trim removed 5 bases at V and 7 bases at J, leaving 9 bases unmatched. CDR3 length: 15 residues.

This CDR3 reads CASSTDSTTNYGYTF. The CDR3 DNA is TGTGCCAGCAGCACGGACAGTACGACTAACTATGGCTACACCTTC. V usage is TRBV6-5 and J usage is TRBJ1-2, with a tentative D call TRBD1 (6 bases). The germline V and J ends were trimmed by 6 bases and 0 bases, with 14 bases remaining between them. CDR1 is MNHEY and CDR2 is SVGAGI in the germline V gene. The CDR3 is 15 residues long.